This T cell receptor (beta chain) is drawn from a study of T cell changes during pregnancy in multiple sclerosis. Clones were sequenced by immunoSEQ multiplex PCR, and TCRdb holds only the in-frame ones, with some missing. The sample gives approximately 100,000 clones, about 94% of which show up once; over 0.8% is in the top ten. The sequencing used peripheral blood, collected before pregnancy. The origin of this receptor is a female donor with multiple sclerosis, enrolled in a pregnancy study.

CDR3 residues: CASSRSPAGPGEQYF. The DNA for the CDR3 is TGTGCCAGCAGTCGATCCCCGGCGGGCCCGGGCGAGCAGTACTTC. V gene TRBV28 combines with J gene TRBJ2-7, with D tentatively TRBD2 (5 bases). Germline V gene lookup returns CDR1 MDHEN and CDR2 SYDVKM. V lost 5 bases and J 6 bases, leaving 20 bases between the germline ends. This CDR3 has 15 amino acids.